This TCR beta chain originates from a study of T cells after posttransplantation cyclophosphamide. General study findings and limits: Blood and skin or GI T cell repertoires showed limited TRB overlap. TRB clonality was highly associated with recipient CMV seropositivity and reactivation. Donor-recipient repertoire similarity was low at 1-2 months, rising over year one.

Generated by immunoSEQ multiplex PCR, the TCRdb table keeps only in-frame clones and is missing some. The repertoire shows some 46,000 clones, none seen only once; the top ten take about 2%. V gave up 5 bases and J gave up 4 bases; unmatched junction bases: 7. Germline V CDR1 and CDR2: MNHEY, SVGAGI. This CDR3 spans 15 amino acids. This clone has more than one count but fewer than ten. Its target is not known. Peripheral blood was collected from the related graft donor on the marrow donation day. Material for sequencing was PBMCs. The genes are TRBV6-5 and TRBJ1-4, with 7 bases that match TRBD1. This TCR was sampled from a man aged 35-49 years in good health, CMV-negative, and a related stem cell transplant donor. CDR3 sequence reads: CASSRGQPLNEKLFF. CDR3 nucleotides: TGTGCCAGCAGTAGGGGACAGCCTCTTAATGAAAAACTGTTTTTT.